The rows below give T cell receptor beta chains drawn from one sample of a study of T-cell reconstitution after alpha-beta-depleted transplantation in children. TCRdb used MiXCR to reprocess the PCR reads, holding one entry per CDR3 protein. Found here are hundreds of thousands of distinct CDR3 sequences, about 10% of them singletons; the top ten hold roughly 3.9%. This specimen was PBMCs from the stem cell graft donor, taken from the stem cell graft. The origin of the receptors is a human donor who donated a stem cell graft to a child with acute myeloid leukemia. Both conserved end residues are part of each CDR3. A D gene is named only where the DNA matches it firmly.

>TRBJ2-2|TRBD2|TRBV12-3/TRBV12-4
CASSKGLVRTGELFF
>TRBJ1-2|-|TRBV7-2
CASSLGGRTTNYGYTF
>TRBJ1-2|-|TRBV27
CASSLDRMNYGYTF
>TRBJ1-3|-|TRBV11-2
CASSWGRTISGNTIYF
>TRBJ2-4|-|TRBV5-1
CASSLGENIQYF
>TRBJ2-3|-|TRBV7-2
CASSLQGAQVDTQYF
>TRBJ2-7|TRBD1|TRBV20-1
CSARRALRDRTYEQYF
>TRBJ2-1|TRBD2|TRBV5-4
CASSALAAHYNEQFF
>TRBJ2-3|TRBD1|TRBV7-3
CASSLDRDSTDTQYF
>TRBJ2-3|-|TRBV20-1
CSARAPRRSTDTQYF
>TRBJ2-5|-|TRBV5-5
CASSLATGRPGTETQYF
>TRBJ2-1|TRBD1|TRBV20-1
CSAPDRDGNEQFF
>TRBJ2-7|TRBD1|TRBV5-1
CASRRDRKGYEQYF
>TRBJ1-6|-|TRBV25-1
CASSQIANSPLHF
>TRBJ2-5|-|TRBV11-2
CASSLAPRETQYF
>TRBJ1-2|-|TRBV29-1
CSVEDGYTF
>TRBJ2-5|-|TRBV12-3/TRBV12-4
CASSNDGTLQETQYF
>TRBJ1-1|-|TRBV12-3/TRBV12-4
CASSPNGRAADTEAFF
>TRBJ2-5|TRBD2|TRBV24-1
CATSSGGRETQYF
>TRBJ1-6|-|TRBV6-1
CASSPLRGRLSGTLHF
>TRBJ1-1|TRBD1|TRBV20-1
CSAPTGRDTEAFF
>TRBJ2-2|TRBD1|TRBV29-1
CSVGTGTGELFF
>TRBJ2-7|-|TRBV5-1
CASSSWLGAYEQYF
>TRBJ2-1|-|TRBV29-1
CSTVSGFPNEQFF
>TRBJ2-1|TRBD2|TRBV20-1
CSARDWDRDRGPSGRATQFF
>TRBJ2-5|-|TRBV25-1
CASTSGGQGVQETQYF
>TRBJ1-5|-|TRBV15
CATSRDPLAQPQHF
>TRBJ1-1|-|TRBV12-3/TRBV12-4
CASSDNRVPEAFF
>TRBJ2-7|TRBD2|TRBV12-3/TRBV12-4
CASSLSGRASYEQYF
>TRBJ1-2|TRBD1|TRBV18
CASSPPDRTYSNYGYTF
>TRBJ2-1|-|TRBV28
CASTPHLKADEQFF
>TRBJ1-5|-|TRBV15
CATSPRQNQPQHF
>TRBJ2-7|TRBD1|TRBV27
CASRLGTGTRSSPYEQYF
>TRBJ1-1|-|TRBV20-1
CSANARYTEAFF
>TRBJ2-1|-|TRBV5-1
CASSLEARNEQFF
>TRBJ1-1|-|TRBV5-1
CASSQLWGIHTEAFF
>TRBJ2-1|TRBD2|TRBV20-1
CSARDWGGPPEQFF
>TRBJ2-5|-|TRBV28
CASSLLLPQETQYF
>TRBJ2-2|TRBD2|TRBV7-3
CASTTLAGTGELFF
>TRBJ2-7|-|TRBV20-1
CSATETGTGEQYF
>TRBJ2-1|-|TRBV5-6
CASSLMVGKNEQFF
>TRBJ2-3|TRBD1|TRBV7-6
CASSAIDRGGGASTDTQYF